Listed here are 22 T cell receptor beta chains from one sample, sequenced in a study of blood T cell repertoires in COVID-19. TCRdb keeps only in-frame clones here, not all; method: immunoSEQ multiplex PCR. The sample includes about 160,000 clones, 80% of them seen just once. Material for sequencing was PBMCs or T cells enriched from blood (not recorded which). All receptors come from an older woman who had recovered from COVID-19.

The gene calls are TRBV2 and TRBJ2-2; the match to TRBD2 covers 12 bases. The CDR3 has 18 residues. V dropped 4 bases and J dropped 0; count of bases not matched to a gene: 6. Per germline, CDR1 SNHLY and CDR2 FYNNEI. The CDR3 nucleotides are TGTGCCAGCAGTGTCCCTAGCGGGGGGGCGTCGAACACCGGGGAGCTGTTTTTT. Its protein is CASSVPSGGASNTGELFF.

The rearrangement links TRBV2 to TRBJ2-7, with TRBD1 matching 7 bases. After removal of 5 bases from V and 1 base from J, the junction contained 8 bases not matched to a gene. Looked up from germline, CDR1 is SNHLY and CDR2 is FYNNEI. This CDR3 contains 15 residues. The chain's CDR3 is CASSLDRQGSYEQYF. The CDR3 nucleotides are TGTGCCAGCAGTCTAGATCGACAGGGTTCCTACGAGCAGTACTTC.

Here the CDR3 reads CASSQLTGTTLSGANVLTF. CDR3 bases: TGTGCCAGCAGCCAACTTACCGGGACTACCCTCTCTGGGGCCAACGTCCTGACTTTC. The rearrangement links TRBV4-2 to TRBJ2-6; 7 bases align to TRBD2. Germline CDR1 reads LGHNA; CDR2 reads YNFKEQ. The CDR3 loop spans 19 amino acids. Trimming cost V 2 bases and J 0 bases; bases outside gene matches: 10.

The rearrangement uses TRBV19 and TRBJ1-6; no clear D. Germline V gives CDR1 LNHDA, CDR2 SQIVND (reference sequence). V lost 9 bases, J lost 0 bases, and 9 bases lay in between. The CDR3 length is 14 residues. DNA for the CDR3: TGTGCCAGCACGTACAGCTCCTATAATTCACCCCTCCACTTT. Protein sequence: CASTYSSYNSPLHF.

The V call is TRBV7-2, the J call TRBJ1-1; 9 bases agree with TRBD1. V trimming: 4 bases; J trimming: 4 bases; junction bases outside the gene matches: 4. Germline CDR1 SGHTA, CDR2 FQGNSA. There are 14 residues in the CDR3. The CDR3 DNA is TGTGCCAGCAGCTGGACAGGGGCGGGCACTGAAGCTTTCTTT. Translation gives CASSWTGAGTEAFF.

The chain recombines TRBV7-9 with TRBJ1-1; a weak D match, TRBD1 (5 bases). In germline, CDR1 is SEHNR, CDR2 FQNEAQ (reference sequence). Trimming stripped 5 bases from V and 1 base from J, with 14 bases between. This CDR3 has 15 residues. The CDR3 nucleotides read TGTGCCAGCAGCCCCCCGGGGGGAAAGAACACTGAAGCTTTCTTT. Translation gives CASSPPGGKNTEAFF.

This chain connects TRBV4-1 to TRBJ2-7; D is uncertain. V was pared by 0 bases and J by 1 base, with 4 bases between. The CDR3 contains 13 residues. The germline V gene has CDR1 MGHRA and CDR2 YSYEKL. In DNA form, the CDR3 reads TGCGCCAGCAGCCAAGATACATCCTACGAGCAGTACTTC. Protein product: CASSQDTSYEQYF.

V usage is TRBV14 and J usage is TRBJ1-2; 10 nucleotides line up with TRBD1. Trimming took 5 bases from V and 7 from J; bases not matched to a gene: 10. Germline V gene data show CDR1 as SGHDN and CDR2 as FVKESK. The CDR3 totals 15 residues. The CDR3 coding sequence is TGTGCCAGCAGCGCTCCCGGGACAGGGGTCGGTGGCTACACCTTC. This codes for CASSAPGTGVGGYTF. Based on the CDR3 plus reference TRBV14 and TRBJ1-2, the full variable domain is EAGVTQFPSHSVIEKGQTVTLRCDPISGHDNLYWYRRVMGKEIKFLLHFVKESKQDESGMPNNRFLAERTGGTYSTLKVQPAELEDSGVYFCASSAPGTGVGGYTFGSGTRLTVV.

V usage is TRBV7-8 and J usage is TRBJ2-3, with 8 bases aligning to TRBD2. Germline trimming cut 3 bases from V and 5 bases from J; bases unmatched to any gene: 4. This CDR3 spans 14 amino acids. Germline V gene lookup returns CDR1 SGHVS and CDR2 FQNEAQ. CDR3 bases: TGTGCCAGCAGCTTGTCGGGGGGGCGAGATACGCAGTATTTT. Its translation: CASSLSGGRDTQYF.

This chain joins TRBV5-4 and TRBJ2-7; D gene unclear. Trimming pared 2 bases from V and 4 bases from J, leaving 4 bases between. Germline CDR1 SGHNT, CDR2 YYREEE (reference sequence). The CDR3 length is 11 residues. The CDR3 coding sequence is TGTGCCAGCAGCTTAGAGTACGAGCAGTACTTC. This codes for CASSLEYEQYF.

The chain has TRBV10-1 and TRBJ1-3; D ambiguous. Germline CDR1 is WNHNN and CDR2 is SYGVQD (reference sequence). Trimming pared 2 bases from V and 2 bases from J, leaving 10 bases between. CDR3 size: 15 residues. CDR3 in DNA: TGCGCCAGCAGTGAGCACCAGGCACCTGGAAACACCATATATTTT. Amino acids: CASSEHQAPGNTIYF.

In its sample, this clone was seen a few times. This chain uses TRBV27 with TRBJ2-7; 11 bases are a match to TRBD2. The J segment lost 3 bases and the V segment lost 6 bases, leaving 7 bases of the junction unmatched. CDR3 length: 15 amino acids. CDR1 and CDR2 from the germline V gene are MNHEY and SMNVEV (reference sequence). Here the CDR3 reads CASRTLTSGDYEQYF. In DNA form, the CDR3 reads TGTGCCAGCAGGACGCTGACTAGCGGGGACTACGAGCAGTACTTC.

V usage is TRBV3-1 (or the pseudogene TRBV3-2) and J usage is TRBJ1-2, with D hard to call. CDR3 length: 13 residues. Trimming took off 1 base at V and 7 bases at J, with 10 bases between the two ends. The germline V gene has CDR1 LGHDT and CDR2 YNNKEL (reference sequence). The CDR3 DNA reads as TGTGCCAGCAGCCAAGTGAGAGGGAGTGGCTACACCTTC. It yields the protein CASSQVRGSGYTF.

This chain joins TRBV3-1 (or the pseudogene TRBV3-2) and TRBJ2-3; D is ambiguous. The CDR3 extends over 14 amino acids. V gave up 4 bases and J gave up 8 bases, with 16 bases separating them. The germline gives CDR1 LGHDT, CDR2 YNNKEL (reference sequence). The CDR3 sequence: CASSPTEGAATQYF. In DNA form, the CDR3 reads TGTGCCAGCAGCCCTACCGAAGGCGCGGCTACGCAGTATTTT.

In nucleotides, the CDR3 is TGTGCCATCAGTGAGGGACTAGCGGGGGGTACCGGGGAGCTGTTTTTT. Residues: CAISEGLAGGTGELFF. This chain links TRBV10-3 with TRBJ2-2; 14 nucleotides align to TRBD2. Germline V CDR1 and CDR2: ENHRY, SYGVKD. The V gene end was trimmed by 2 bases and the J gene end by 5 bases; junction bases not matched to a gene: 1. The CDR3 totals 16 residues.

This rearrangement joins TRBV3-1 (or the pseudogene TRBV3-2) to TRBJ1-5; perhaps TRBD1 as D (5 bases). CDR1 and CDR2 (germline): LGHDT, YNNKEL (reference sequence). This CDR3 has 14 residues. Trimming took off 4 bases at V and 0 bases at J, with 7 bases between the two ends. The chain's CDR3 is CASSLDSSNQPQHF. Here the CDR3 DNA reads TGTGCCAGCAGCCTCGACAGTAGCAATCAGCCCCAGCATTTT.

The rearrangement links TRBV7-9 to TRBJ1-2; the D is unclear. Per germline, CDR1 SEHNR and CDR2 FQNEAQ (reference sequence). Trimming removed 5 bases at V and 8 bases at J, with 18 bases between. CDR3 length: 14 residues. The chain's CDR3 is CASSPPRSVWGYTF. CDR3 sequence (DNA): TGTGCCAGCAGCCCCCCTAGATCTGTCTGGGGCTACACCTTC.

V is TRBV18 and J is TRBJ2-3; 9 bases are shared with TRBD2. The CDR3 totals 15 residues. The V segment lost 6 bases and the J segment 4 bases; nucleotides outside the gene matches: 8. Germline V CDR1 and CDR2: KGHSH, LQKENI. The CDR3 here is CASSSGGGASDTQYF. The CDR3 nucleotides read TGTGCCAGCTCTTCGGGCGGGGGGGCCTCAGATACGCAGTATTTT.

This rearrangement joins TRBV6-1 to TRBJ1-4; tentative D call: TRBD1 (6 bases). The length of the CDR3 is 15 residues. Trimming took off 0 bases at V and 8 bases at J, with 13 bases between the two ends. CDR1 and CDR2 from the germline V gene are MNHNS and SASEGT. CDR3 loop: CASSEAMGAREKLFF. CDR3 bases: TGTGCCAGCAGTGAAGCAATGGGGGCTCGAGAAAAACTGTTTTTT.

The chain has TRBV5-3 and TRBJ2-7, with TRBD1 matching 10 bases. TRBV5-3 is known as an ORF, though its function is uncertain. This CDR3 is built from 13 residues. Trimming cost V 4 bases and J 5 bases; bases outside gene matches: 3. The CDR3 nucleotides read TGTGCCAGAAGCCGGGACAGGGGACACGAGCAGTACTTC. It codes for CARSRDRGHEQYF.

This clone was seen repeatedly, ten times or more. CDR3 in amino acids: CATSRDLGVDTQYF. The CDR3 nucleotides are TGTGCCACCAGCAGAGATCTCGGGGTCGATACGCAGTATTTT. The chain joins TRBV15 to TRBJ2-3, with D perhaps matching TRBD2 (5 bases). V lost 0 bases to trimming and J lost 6 bases, with 10 bases between them. The CDR3 extends over 14 amino acids. Per the germline V gene, CDR1 is LNHNV and CDR2 is YYDKDF (reference sequence).

V usage is TRBV5-1 and J usage is TRBJ1-4; 9 nucleotides match TRBD1. CDR3 length equals 17 residues. CDR1 is SGHRS and CDR2 is YFSETQ in the germline V gene. V shed 4 bases, J shed 1 base, and the junction held 8 bases outside the gene matches. In DNA form, the CDR3 reads TGCGCCAGCAGCCCGGGACAGGGTGTCGTAACTAATGAAAAACTGTTTTTT. This encodes CASSPGQGVVTNEKLFF.